The entry that follows covers one TCR beta chain sequence. What it recognizes is unknown. Unique molecular identifiers were incorporated into the prepared TCRbeta library. In TCRdb, the PCR reads were re-called with MiXCR into one record per CDR3 protein. The sample comprises about 830,000 distinct CDR3 sequences, about 16% of which are singletons, and approximately 5% rests with the top ten. The sample belongs to a study of T-cell reconstitution after alpha-beta-depleted transplantation in children. Findings and limits, study-wide: A year had passed since transplant, and T-cell counts and diversity by then came mostly from newly produced T cells. The high TCRbeta diversity at day 60 in some patients came from surviving recipient T cells and thymic progenitors. Several hundred expanded graft clones reportedly were the source of alpha-beta T cells about two months after transplant.

V dropped 4 bases and J dropped 0 bases, with 15 bases sitting between them. Germline CDR1 is SGHNT and CDR2 is YYREEE (reference sequence). The CDR3 is 16 amino acids. The sequencing here drew on PBMCs, mostly from graft donor cells, taken 360 days after TCRalphabeta/CD19-depleted stem cell transplant. The origin of this receptor is a male patient younger than 18 who had a stem cell transplant for acute lymphoblastic leukemia, so the T cells may come from the graft donor. The genes are TRBV5-4 and TRBJ2-3, with TRBD2 as a possible D gene (6 bases). The CDR3 DNA follows: TGTGCCAGCAGCGTGCAGCTAGCGCGTAGCACAGATACGCAGTATTTT. Its protein product is CASSVQLARSTDTQYF. The whole variable domain, filled in from reference TRBV5-4 and TRBJ2-3, reads ETGVTQSPTHLIKTRGQQVTLRCSSQSGHNTVSWYQQALGQGPQFIFQYYREEENGRGNFPPRFSGLQFPNYSSELNVNALELDDSALYLCASSVQLARSTDTQYFGPGTRLTVL.